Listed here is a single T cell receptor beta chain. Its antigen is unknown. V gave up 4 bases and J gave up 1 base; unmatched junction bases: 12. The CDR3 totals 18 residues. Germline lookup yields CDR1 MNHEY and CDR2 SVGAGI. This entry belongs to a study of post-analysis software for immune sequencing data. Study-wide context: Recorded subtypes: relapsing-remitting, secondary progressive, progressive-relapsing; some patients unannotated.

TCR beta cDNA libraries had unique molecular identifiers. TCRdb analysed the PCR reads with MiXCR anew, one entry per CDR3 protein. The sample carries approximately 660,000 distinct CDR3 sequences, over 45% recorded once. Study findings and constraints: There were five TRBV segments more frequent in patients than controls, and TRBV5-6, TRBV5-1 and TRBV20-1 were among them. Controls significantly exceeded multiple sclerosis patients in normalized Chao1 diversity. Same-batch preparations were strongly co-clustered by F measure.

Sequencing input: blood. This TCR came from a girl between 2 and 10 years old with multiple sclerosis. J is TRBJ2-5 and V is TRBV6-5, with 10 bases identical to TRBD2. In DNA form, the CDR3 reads TGTGCCAGCAGTTCCCGCGGGACTCTAGCGGGGGTCCAAGAGACCCAGTACTTC. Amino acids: CASSSRGTLAGVQETQYF.